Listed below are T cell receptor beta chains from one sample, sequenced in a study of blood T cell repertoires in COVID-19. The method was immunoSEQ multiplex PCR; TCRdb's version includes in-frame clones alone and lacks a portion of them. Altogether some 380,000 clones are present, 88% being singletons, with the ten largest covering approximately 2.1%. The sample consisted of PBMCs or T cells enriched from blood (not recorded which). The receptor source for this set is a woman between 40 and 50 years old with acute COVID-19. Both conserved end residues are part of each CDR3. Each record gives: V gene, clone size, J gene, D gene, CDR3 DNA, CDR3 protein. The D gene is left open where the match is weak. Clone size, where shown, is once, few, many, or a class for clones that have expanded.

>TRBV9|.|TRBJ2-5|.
TGTGCCAGCAGCGTAGGGGGCCGACTGAAAGAGACCCAGTACTTC
CASSVGGRLKETQYF
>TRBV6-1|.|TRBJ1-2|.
TGTGCCAGCAGTGAACTTTCTACCCCTCGACAGCACGGCTACACCTTC
CASSELSTPRQHGYTF
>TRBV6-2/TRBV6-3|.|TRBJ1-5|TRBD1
TGTGCCAGCAGCCACTCTCCCCCAGGGACAGGGTATAGCAATCAGCCCCAGCATTTT
CASSHSPPGTGYSNQPQHF
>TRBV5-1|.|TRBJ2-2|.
TGCGCCAGCAGCCAAAACACCGGGGAGCTGTTTTTT
CASSQNTGELFF
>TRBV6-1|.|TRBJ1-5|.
TGTGCCAGCAGTGAGGGGCGGCGGAGCAATCAGCCCCAGCATTTT
CASSEGRRSNQPQHF
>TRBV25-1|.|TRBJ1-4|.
TGTGCCAGCAGTGAGGTTCAGTTTAATGAAAAACTGTTTTTT
CASSEVQFNEKLFF
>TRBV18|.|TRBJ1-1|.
TGTGCCAGCTCACCCCAATTGAAGGAGGTGAACACTGAAGCTTTCTTT
CASSPQLKEVNTEAFF
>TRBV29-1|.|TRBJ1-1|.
TGCAGCGTTGAATCGGCGCAGGGGTTTAGGACTGAAGCTTTCTTT
CSVESAQGFRTEAFF
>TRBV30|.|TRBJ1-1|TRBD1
TGTGCCTCGGATATGGGGACAGGGCTGAACACTGAAGCTTTCTTT
CASDMGTGLNTEAFF
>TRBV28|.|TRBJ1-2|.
TGTGCCAGCAGCCCGGACACTTACTCCTATGGCTACACCTTC
CASSPDTYSYGYTF
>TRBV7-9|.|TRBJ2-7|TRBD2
TGTGCCAGCACTCTGGGGAGGGGTGGGTCCTACGAGCAGTACTTC
CASTLGRGGSYEQYF
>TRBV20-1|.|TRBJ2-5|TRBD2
TGCAGTGCTAGTGTGCGGCGGGGGAATCAAGAGACCCAGTACTTC
CSASVRRGNQETQYF
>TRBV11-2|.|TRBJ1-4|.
TGTGCCAGCAGCTTACAGGGCTTTGGTGAAAAACTGTTTTTT
CASSLQGFGEKLFF
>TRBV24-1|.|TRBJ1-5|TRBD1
TGTGCCACCAGTGATTCCCCGGGACAGGGGTTCCATCAGCCCCAGCATTTT
CATSDSPGQGFHQPQHF
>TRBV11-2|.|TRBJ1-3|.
TGTGCCAGCAGCTTGCAGGGTATCTCTGGAAACACCATATATTTT
CASSLQGISGNTIYF
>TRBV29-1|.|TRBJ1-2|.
TGCAGCGTTCAGGGTGGAGAAGGCTACACCTTC
CSVQGGEGYTF
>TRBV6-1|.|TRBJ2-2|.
TGTGCCAGCAGTGAAGGGGGAGCAGGGGAGACCGGGGAGCTGTTTTTT
CASSEGGAGETGELFF
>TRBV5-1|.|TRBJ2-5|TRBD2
TGCGCCAGCAGCTTGGAAGTTAGCGGGGGGGAGACCCAGTACTTC
CASSLEVSGGETQYF
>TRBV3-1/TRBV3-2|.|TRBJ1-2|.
TGTGCCAGCAGCCAAGACACAGATGGAAACTATGGCTACACCTTC
CASSQDTDGNYGYTF
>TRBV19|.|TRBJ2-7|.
TGTGCCACCCGGATATCGACAGGACTCTACGAGCAGTACTTC
CATRISTGLYEQYF
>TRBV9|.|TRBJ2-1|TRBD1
TGTGCCAGCAGCCTGAAAGGTGGGACAGGGATCTCCTACAATGAGCAGTTCTTC
CASSLKGGTGISYNEQFF
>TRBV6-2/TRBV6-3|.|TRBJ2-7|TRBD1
TGTGCCAGCAGCCCCGACAGGGTAATCTACGAGCAGTACTTC
CASSPDRVIYEQYF
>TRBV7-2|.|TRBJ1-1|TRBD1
TGTGCCAGCAGCTTAATCACAGGGGGCACTGAAGCTTTCTTT
CASSLITGGTEAFF
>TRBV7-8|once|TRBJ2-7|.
TGTGCCAGCAGCTTAGCCTTCCGGGACACCATATACGAGCAGTACTTC
CASSLAFRDTIYEQYF
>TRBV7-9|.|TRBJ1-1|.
TGTGCCAGCAGCAAAGGACTCATCTTGAACACTGAAGCTTTCTTT
CASSKGLILNTEAFF
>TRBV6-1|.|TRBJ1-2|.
TGTGCCAGCAGTGACACAGGCTATGGCTACACCTTC
CASSDTGYGYTF
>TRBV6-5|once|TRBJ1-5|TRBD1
TGTGCCAGCAGTTCAGGGGGCGGAAGCAATCAGCCCCAGCATTTT
CASSSGGGSNQPQHF